What follows are 17 T cell receptor beta chains derived from one specimen sequenced in a study of T cells in Graves' hyperthyroidism and ophthalmopathy. RNA transcripts were the template for amplifying TCR beta CDR3 regions. HTBI primers were employed in a first-round RT-PCR of the TCR CDR3. TCRdb passed the multiplex PCR reads through MiXCR, listing each CDR3 protein once. This sample carries approximately 590,000 distinct CDR3 sequences, less than 20% of them seen once, and the ten largest clones take under 8%. Sequenced: blood. The receptors stem from a woman in her twenties or thirties with Graves' hyperthyroidism.

The rearrangement uses TRBV2 and TRBJ2-1; D remains unclear. The CDR3 runs to 17 residues. Germline V lookup: CDR1 SNHLY, CDR2 FYNNEI. Deletions cut 2 bases from V and 5 bases from J, with 19 bases between. DNA of the CDR3: TGTGCCAGCAGTGAACTGGAGCCGGGCCTGGCGGACAATGAGCAGTTCTTC. Translated, it gives CASSELEPGLADNEQFF.

This clonotype was counted at least ten times. CDR3 sequence: CAWSLADYNEQFF. The CDR3 DNA is TGTGCCTGGAGCCTAGCGGACTACAATGAGCAGTTCTTC. V gene TRBV30 combines with J gene TRBJ2-1, with 7 bases identical to TRBD2. This CDR3 is built from 13 residues. With 3 bases clipped from V and 3 bases from J, the junction kept 2 bases outside the gene matches. Germline lookup yields CDR1 GTSNPN and CDR2 SVGIG (reference sequence). Using reference TRBV30 and TRBJ2-1 for the parts outside the CDR3, the full variable domain is SQTIHQWPATLVQPVGSPLSLECTVEGTSNPNLYWYRQAAGRGLQLLFYSVGIGQISSEVPQNLSASRPQDRQFILSSKKLLLSDSGFYLCAWSLADYNEQFFGPGTRLTVL.

The sample holds a few counts of this clonotype. V gene TRBV9 combines with J gene TRBJ2-1; D not certain. V was shortened by 0 bases and J by 5 bases, with 24 bases between the two germline ends. CDR1 and CDR2 (germline): SGDLS, YYNGEE. CDR3 length: 19 amino acids. CDR3 nucleotide sequence: TGTGCCAGCAGCGTAGAGGACCAGGCGGTCTCTATCGAGGACAATGAGCAGTTCTTC. Translated, it gives CASSVEDQAVSIEDNEQFF.

The rearrangement uses TRBV10-3 and TRBJ2-2, with 9 bases that match TRBD2. Germline lookup yields CDR1 ENHRY and CDR2 SYGVKD. CDR3 length equals 14 residues. V lost 8 bases, J lost 4 bases, and 5 bases stayed unmatched. DNA of the CDR3: TGTGCCATCTGGAGAGCGGGAGGCACCGGGGAGCTGTTTTTT. Protein sequence: CAIWRAGGTGELFF.

The V call is TRBV4-1, the J call TRBJ2-1, with no clear D. CDR3 length equals 18 residues. V was pared by 1 base and J by 2 bases, with 18 bases between. The germline gives CDR1 MGHRA, CDR2 YSYEKL. This chain's CDR3 is CASSQGLETTPPYNEQFF. The CDR3 region has the DNA TGCGCCAGCAGCCAAGGACTTGAGACCACACCTCCCTACAATGAGCAGTTCTTC.

The genes are TRBV19 and TRBJ2-7, with unresolved D. The CDR3 has 13 amino acids. Trimming stripped 4 bases from V and 3 bases from J, with 10 bases between. Germline V gene lookup returns CDR1 LNHDA and CDR2 SQIVND (reference sequence). CDR3 nucleotides: TGTGCCAGTAGTAACCCAGGAGACTACGAGCAGTACTTC. The encoded protein is CASSNPGDYEQYF.

On this clonotype itself: This clone may be a read error of a much larger clone one base away. The rearrangement links TRBV6-2 or TRBV6-3 to TRBJ2-4, with D unresolved. In germline, CDR1 is MNHEY, CDR2 SVGEGT. The CDR3 consists of 16 residues. CDR3 in amino acids: CASCYSPWQVKNIQYF. For the CDR3, the DNA is TGTGCCAGCTGTTACTCTCCGTGGCAGGTTAAAAACATTCAGTACTTC.

This clonotype was counted many times. The rearrangement joins TRBV7-2 to TRBJ2-3; D is uncertain. The germline gives CDR1 SGHTA, CDR2 FQGNSA. V lost 1 base to trimming and J lost 11 bases, with 10 bases between them. The CDR3 totals 12 residues. CDR3 region: CASSLVEVGQYF. Here the CDR3 DNA reads TGTGCCAGCAGCTTAGTCGAGGTCGGGCAGTATTTT.

The chain has TRBV6-1 and TRBJ2-7; the match to TRBD1 covers 10 bases. CDR1 MNHNS and CDR2 SASEGT come from the germline V gene. Trimming cost V 5 bases and J 6 bases; bases outside gene matches: 7. The CDR3 covers 14 residues. This chain's CDR3 is CASSPPGQGPEQYF. DNA of the CDR3: TGTGCCAGCAGTCCCCCGGGACAGGGGCCCGAGCAGTACTTC.

This clonotype was recorded at least ten times. The chain combines TRBV28 with TRBJ1-2; TRBD1 agrees at 8 bases. J lost 8 bases, V lost 6 bases, and 8 bases had no gene match. Per the germline V gene, CDR1 is MDHEN and CDR2 is SYDVKM. The CDR3 loop spans 13 amino acids. In nucleotides, the CDR3 is TGTGCCAGCAGACGGACAGGGACGACGGGCTACACCTTC. Translated, it gives CASRRTGTTGYTF.

This clonotype was detected ten times or more. V usage is TRBV7-9 and J usage is TRBJ2-1; tentatively, D is TRBD2 (6 bases). CDR3 length: 13 residues. Trimming left V 10 bases short and J 3 bases short, with 13 bases between. Germline CDR1 reads SEHNR; CDR2 reads FQNEAQ (reference sequence). This CDR3 is CATSGTGYNEQFF. In DNA, the CDR3 is TGTGCCACCTCGGGGACTGGCTACAATGAGCAGTTCTTC.

The table lists this clonotype with many counts. The chain couples TRBV12-3 or TRBV12-4 to TRBJ2-6; D gene ambiguous. The CDR3 runs to 14 residues. The V end was cut by 6 bases, the J end by 2 bases, with 8 bases between. CDR3 sequence reads: CASSLTAGANVLTF. CDR3 sequence (DNA): TGTGCCAGCAGCTTAACAGCTGGGGCCAACGTCCTGACTTTC.

This clonotype has a handful of counts. This CDR3 is CASSQAGTGDSDTQYF. CDR3 nucleotides: TGCGCCAGCAGCCAAGCCGGGACAGGGGACTCAGATACGCAGTATTTT. The V gene is TRBV4-1, the J gene TRBJ2-3; 10 bases line up with TRBD1. Per germline, CDR1 MGHRA and CDR2 YSYEKL. This CDR3 region has 16 residues. J was trimmed by 4 bases and V by 1 base; bases with no gene match: 5.

A remark on this clonotype: One base away lies a much larger clone, so this may be a sequencing read error. The CDR3 nucleotides are TGTGCCAGCAGCGGGCCGGGACTAGAGACAGATGCGCAGTATTTT. Its protein product is CASSGPGLETDAQYF. The genes are TRBV9 and TRBJ2-3; 8 bases are shared with TRBD2. CDR1 is SGDLS and CDR2 is YYNGEE in the germline V gene. This CDR3 contains 15 residues.

This clonotype was counted between two and nine times. The chain employs TRBV4-3 and TRBJ1-6; D is perhaps TRBD1 (6 bases). The CDR3 totals 19 residues. Germline CDR1 is LGHNA and CDR2 is YSLEER. The germline V and J ends were trimmed by 0 bases and 5 bases, with 20 bases remaining between them. The CDR3: CASSQDILTGSANNSPLHF. CDR3 sequence (DNA): TGCGCCAGCAGCCAAGATATCTTAACAGGGTCTGCAAATAATTCACCCCTCCACTTT.

This clonotype was seen ten or more times. This rearrangement joins TRBV11-2 to TRBJ1-2, with TRBD1 matching 7 bases. The CDR3 runs 14 residues. Germline V CDR1 and CDR2: SGHAT, FQNNGV. V gave up 5 bases and J gave up 6 bases; unmatched junction bases: 9. CDR3: CASSPTYRGDGYTF. In DNA form, the CDR3 reads TGTGCCAGCAGCCCGACCTACAGGGGTGATGGCTACACCTTC.

The V gene is TRBV14, the J gene TRBJ2-1, with D hard to call. This CDR3 comprises 16 residues. CDR1 and CDR2 from the germline V gene are SGHDN and FVKESK. V was cut by 1 base and J by 5 bases, with 15 bases left in between. The CDR3 region has the DNA TGTGCCAGCAGCCAAGCTGGCAGATTAAAAAACAATGAGCAGTTCTTC. Protein: CASSQAGRLKNNEQFF.